One sample yielded the 20 T cell receptor beta chains listed below, sequenced in a study of T-cell memory formation after mild COVID-19. TCRdb re-called the 5' RACE reads through MiXCR, storing one row per CDR3 protein. In the table there are roughly 410,000 distinct CDR3 sequences, roughly 26% of which are singletons. Sequencing was performed on PBMCs or a T cell subset sorted from them (not recorded which). These receptor sequences come from an adult woman who had mild COVID-19 (a few samples of this study predate the infection). Cell type and time point are not known.

This clonotype turned up a few times. The chain has TRBV20-1 and TRBJ2-3; the match to TRBD2 covers 8 bases. The trim removed 3 bases at V and 5 bases at J, leaving 4 bases unmatched. Germline V gives CDR1 DFQATT, CDR2 SNEGSKA (reference sequence). The CDR3 sequence is 13 residues long. This chain's CDR3 is CSASGRALDTQYF. In nucleotides, the CDR3 is TGCAGTGCTAGCGGGAGGGCCTTAGATACGCAGTATTTT.

This clonotype was seen repeatedly, ten times or more. This sequence joins TRBV12-3 or TRBV12-4 and TRBJ2-2, with D unclear. V lost 6 bases and J lost 3, with 11 bases in between. The CDR3 loop spans 14 amino acids. The CDR3: CASSFQVYTGELFF. In DNA form, the CDR3 reads TGTGCCAGCAGCTTCCAGGTTTACACCGGGGAGCTGTTTTTT.

The chain joins TRBV11-3 to TRBJ2-7, with TRBD1 as a possible D gene (7 bases). The length of the CDR3 is 15 residues. Germline CDR1 reads SGHNT; CDR2 reads YENEEA. The germline V and J ends were trimmed by 5 bases and 2 bases, with 16 bases remaining between them. CDR3: CASSGRDRIPYEQYF. CDR3 bases: TGTGCCAGCAGCGGGCGGGACAGAATTCCCTACGAGCAGTACTTC.

The rearrangement joins TRBV2 to TRBJ1-2, with D possibly being TRBD1 (5 bases). The V gene lost 4 bases and the J gene lost 4 bases, with 10 bases spanning the gap. The CDR3 has 13 amino acids. Germline V gene data show CDR1 as SNHLY and CDR2 as FYNNEI. The chain's CDR3 is CASSGQSTYGYTF. CDR3 DNA sequence: TGTGCCAGCAGTGGACAGTCGACCTATGGCTACACCTTC.

This chain joins TRBV4-1 and TRBJ1-2; D is unresolved. The V gene's germline CDR1 is MGHRA and CDR2 YSYEKL. With 0 bases removed from V and 4 bases from J, the gap between germline ends came to 6 bases. The CDR3 extends over 13 amino acids. CDR3 sequence (DNA): TGCGCCAGCAGCCAAGATGCGGTCTATGGCTACACCTTC. Translating it yields CASSQDAVYGYTF.

This clonotype was detected a few times. The chain combines TRBV4-3 with TRBJ2-1; 14 bases are a match to TRBD2. Trimming took 1 base from V and 2 from J; bases not matched to a gene: 16. Germline V lookup: CDR1 LGHNA, CDR2 YSLEER. The CDR3 runs to 22 residues. The CDR3 nucleotides read TGCGCCAGCAGCCAAGTTTCCCCCCTGGGGACTAGCGGGAGCTCTGCCTACAATGAGCAGTTCTTC. It is translated as CASSQVSPLGTSGSSAYNEQFF.

This clonotype was counted only a few times. This rearrangement joins TRBV6-2 or TRBV6-3 to TRBJ1-6; D not resolved. The CDR3 extends over 18 amino acids. CDR1 and CDR2 (germline): MNHEY, SVGEGT. Between the trimmed V and J ends, which lost 0 bases and 8 bases, there was a span of 20 bases. The CDR3 loop is CASSYSKVKGIRDSPLHF. CDR3 nucleotides: TGTGCCAGCAGTTACTCGAAGGTTAAGGGTATTCGGGATTCACCCCTCCACTTT.

The chain employs TRBV20-1 and TRBJ2-1; D ambiguous. CDR1 is DFQATT, CDR2 SNEGSKA, per germline (reference sequence). The CDR3 length is 14 residues. Trimming cost V 3 bases and J 5 bases, with 14 bases left between them. The CDR3 nucleotides are TGCAGTGCTAGGATTGGGCCTCACGACAATGAGCAGTTCTTC. Its protein is CSARIGPHDNEQFF.

As for this clonotype: One end of the junction varies from germline; a read error may be responsible. The genes are TRBV7-9 and TRBJ2-3; 12 bases map to TRBD2. This CDR3 has 15 residues. CDR1 is SEHNR, CDR2 FQNEAQ, per germline (reference sequence). The CDR3 reads CASSLAGGPQDTQYF. The CDR3 DNA reads TGTGCCAGCAGCCTAGCGGGAGGGCCTCAAGATACGCAGTATTTT.

This clonotype appeared a few times. The V and J genes are TRBV20-1 and TRBJ2-7; 11 positions match TRBD2. Germline V CDR1 and CDR2: DFQATT, SNEGSKA (reference sequence). The CDR3 length is 15 residues. Trimming cost V 5 bases and J 2 bases; bases outside gene matches: 8. For the CDR3, the DNA is TGCAGTGCTGATTCCGGGACTAGCGGCACCTACGAGCAGTACTTC. This encodes CSADSGTSGTYEQYF.

The V and J genes are TRBV4-3 and TRBJ2-1; TRBD2 matches 13 bases. Germline V gene lookup returns CDR1 LGHNA and CDR2 YSLEER. CDR3 size: 15 residues. Trimming took 8 bases from V and 8 from J; bases not matched to a gene: 9. CDR3 residues: CASGSGTSGIYEQFF. CDR3 coding DNA: TGCGCCAGCGGCTCCGGGACTAGCGGGATCTATGAGCAGTTCTTC.

This clonotype has ten or more counts. The rearrangement uses TRBV7-6 and TRBJ2-3; possibly TRBD2 for D (6 bases). CDR3 size: 15 residues. The V end lost 2 bases, the J end lost 3 bases, and 12 bases lay between the germline ends. Germline V gene lookup returns CDR1 SGHVS and CDR2 FNYEAQ. CDR3 nucleotide sequence: TGTGCCAGCAGCTTATCATTCGGGGGAACAGATACGCAGTATTTT. This codes for CASSLSFGGTDTQYF.

The V call is TRBV12-3 or TRBV12-4, the J call TRBJ1-5; no firm D call. This CDR3 is built from 15 residues. V lost 2 bases, J lost 3 bases, and 11 bases lay in between. In DNA, the CDR3 is TGTGCCAGCAGTTTATCCGGAGAACCCAATCAGCCCCAGCATTTT. This gives the protein CASSLSGEPNQPQHF.

V gene TRBV19 combines with J gene TRBJ1-1; D not resolved. Trimming shortened V by 3 bases and J by 5 bases, and 10 bases separated the two germline ends. Germline CDR1 is LNHDA and CDR2 is SQIVND (reference sequence). This CDR3 has 13 residues. For the CDR3, the DNA is TGTGCCAGTAGTATCGTAAGGAATACTGAAGCTTTCTTT. Translating gives CASSIVRNTEAFF.

The chain employs TRBV15 and TRBJ1-1; a possible D gene is TRBD1 (5 bases). The CDR3 sequence is 15 residues long. V gave up 5 bases and J gave up 1 base, with 14 bases separating them. Germline loops: CDR1 LNHNV, CDR2 YYDKDF (reference sequence). CDR3 in DNA: TGTGCCACCAGCCAATTAGGGGACGGGAACACTGAAGCTTTCTTT. It encodes CATSQLGDGNTEAFF.

The table lists this clonotype with a few counts. The chain combines TRBV7-2 with TRBJ2-2; D is perhaps TRBD1 or TRBD2 (6 bases each). There are 16 residues in the CDR3. Germline assignment: CDR1 SGHTA and CDR2 FQGNSA. Between the trimmed V and J ends, which lost 1 base and 5 bases, there was a span of 14 bases. The CDR3 DNA follows: TGTGCCAGCAGCTTAGTCTCGGGGGCGCTTACCGGGGAGCTGTTTTTT. This encodes CASSLVSGALTGELFF.

This clonotype was seen a few times. The gene calls are TRBV7-9 and TRBJ1-4, with D unclear. Germline V gene sequence: CDR1 SEHNR, CDR2 FQNEAQ (reference sequence). V lost 5 bases, J lost 0 bases, and 1 base lay in between. There are 12 residues in the CDR3. The CDR3, as DNA: TGTGCCAGCAGCCCAACTAATGAAAAACTGTTTTTT. Translated: CASSPTNEKLFF.

The sample holds a few counts of this clonotype. J is TRBJ2-5 and V is TRBV11-1; no reliable D call. The CDR3 runs 15 residues. Germline V gene lookup returns CDR1 SGHAT and CDR2 FQDESV (reference sequence). V was pared by 4 bases and J by 2 bases, with 14 bases between. The CDR3 DNA sequence: TGTGCCAGCAGCTCGAGGTCCGCAATACAAGAGACCCAGTACTTC. It specifies CASSSRSAIQETQYF.

This clonotype was seen only a few times. CDR3 DNA sequence: TGTGCCAGCAGCGAAGACAGGGGGCCCCACGAGCAGTACTTC. Its translation: CASSEDRGPHEQYF. This sequence joins TRBV12-3 or TRBV12-4 and TRBJ2-7; TRBD1 aligns across 10 bases. The V segment lost 6 bases and the J segment 5 bases; nucleotides outside the gene matches: 7. This CDR3 is 14 amino acids long.

On this clonotype itself: A clone one base away is much larger, so this may be a read error. This rearrangement joins TRBV7-9 to TRBJ2-3, with 10 bases aligning to TRBD1. This CDR3 has 15 residues. CDR1 and CDR2 (germline): SEHNR, FQNEAQ (reference sequence). The CDR3 sequence is CDSSLVTGGKDTQYF. As DNA, the CDR3 is TGTGACAGCAGCTTAGTGACAGGGGGCAAGGATACGCAGTATTTT.